The rows below give T cell receptor beta chains drawn from one sample of a study of CXCR3-negative and CXCR3-positive naive CD8 T cells. TCRdb reprocessed the 5' RACE reads and keeps a single row for each CDR3 protein, giving no DNA. This listing includes roughly 110,000 distinct CDR3 sequences. The sample comprised naive CXCR3+ CD8+ T cells from blood. The receptor source for this set is a human donor in good health. Some clones in this sample may be carry-over from other donors' samples. The CDR3 runs from the conserved cysteine through the conserved F or W. Each record gives: J gene, V gene, CDR3 protein.

TRBJ2-7 | TRBV9 | CASNDGTAFYEQYF
TRBJ2-1 | TRBV15 | CATIKSPLAGGVSYNEQFF
TRBJ2-1 | TRBV20-1 | CSARELAGNEQFF
TRBJ2-1 | TRBV7-8 | CASSLASGFEQFF
TRBJ1-6 | TRBV25-1 | CASSEWDSNSPLHF
TRBJ1-1 | TRBV28 | CASSLIVNTEAFF
TRBJ2-7 | TRBV20-1 | CSARVSRGSSYEQYF
TRBJ2-7 | TRBV5-1 | CASSLGGEQYF
TRBJ2-7 | TRBV2 | CASAGPGELAGYYEQYF
TRBJ1-1 | TRBV7-8 | CASSPTATQAFF
TRBJ2-5 | TRBV12-3/TRBV12-4 | CASSPLAAQETQYF
TRBJ2-3 | TRBV30 | CAWSTGDTDTQYF
TRBJ1-1 | TRBV12-3/TRBV12-4 | CASSDGGGTTEAFF
TRBJ2-7 | TRBV28 | CASSSETGDPYEQYF
TRBJ2-5 | TRBV7-2 | CASLQPPKETQYF
TRBJ2-4 | TRBV13 | CASSSAIKNIQYF
TRBJ2-1 | TRBV7-9 | CASSFGTGLVNEQFF
TRBJ1-1 | TRBV5-5 | CASSLGRARTEAFF
TRBJ2-3 | TRBV7-2 | CASRVSGASSDTQYF
TRBJ2-7 | TRBV5-1 | CASSQLDSTYEQYF
TRBJ1-2 | TRBV7-9 | CASSSPMTGANYGYTF
TRBJ2-5 | TRBV11-1 | CASTTGQRETQYF
TRBJ1-5 | TRBV19 | CASSWGLYQPQHF
TRBJ2-1 | TRBV15 | CATSSGALLFEQFF
TRBJ1-1 | TRBV7-9 | CATSILAAGDNPEAFF
TRBJ1-4 | TRBV7-8 | CASSSPGRPNEKLFF
TRBJ2-3 | TRBV20-1 | CSARDFSGNTDTQYF